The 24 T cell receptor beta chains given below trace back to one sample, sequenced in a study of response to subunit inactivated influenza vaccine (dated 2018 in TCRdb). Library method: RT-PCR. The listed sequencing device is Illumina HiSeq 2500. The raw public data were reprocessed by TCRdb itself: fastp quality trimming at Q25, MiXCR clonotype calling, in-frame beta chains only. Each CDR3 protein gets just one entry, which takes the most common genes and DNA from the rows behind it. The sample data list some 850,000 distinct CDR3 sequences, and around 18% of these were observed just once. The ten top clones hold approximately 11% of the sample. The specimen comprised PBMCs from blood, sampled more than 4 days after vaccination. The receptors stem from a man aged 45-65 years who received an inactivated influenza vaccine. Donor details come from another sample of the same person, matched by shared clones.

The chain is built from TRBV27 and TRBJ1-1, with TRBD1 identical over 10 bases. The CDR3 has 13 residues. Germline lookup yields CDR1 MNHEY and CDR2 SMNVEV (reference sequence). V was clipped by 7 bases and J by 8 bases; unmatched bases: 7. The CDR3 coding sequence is TGTGCCAGCACCAGGACAGGGGGTAGAGAAGCTTTCTTT. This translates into CASTRTGGREAFF.

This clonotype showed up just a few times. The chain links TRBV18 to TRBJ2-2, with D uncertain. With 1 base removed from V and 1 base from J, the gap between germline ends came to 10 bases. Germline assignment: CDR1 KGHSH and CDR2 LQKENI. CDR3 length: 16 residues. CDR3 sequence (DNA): TGTGCCAGCTCACCACGTACGGTCGAGAACACCGGGGAGCTGTTTTTT. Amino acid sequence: CASSPRTVENTGELFF.

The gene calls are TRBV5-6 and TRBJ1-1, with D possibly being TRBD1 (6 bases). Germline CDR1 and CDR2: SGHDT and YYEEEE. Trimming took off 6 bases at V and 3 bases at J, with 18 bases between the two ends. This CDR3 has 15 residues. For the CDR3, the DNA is TGTGCCAGCACCCGGCCGGGACATCAGGACACTGAAGCTTTCTTT. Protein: CASTRPGHQDTEAFF.

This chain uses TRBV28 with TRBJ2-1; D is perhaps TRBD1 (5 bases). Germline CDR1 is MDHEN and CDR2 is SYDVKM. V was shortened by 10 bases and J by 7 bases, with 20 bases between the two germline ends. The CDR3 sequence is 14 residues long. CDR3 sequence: CATRVAGARNEQFF. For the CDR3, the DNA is TGTGCCACCAGGGTGGCTGGGGCTAGGAATGAGCAGTTCTTC.

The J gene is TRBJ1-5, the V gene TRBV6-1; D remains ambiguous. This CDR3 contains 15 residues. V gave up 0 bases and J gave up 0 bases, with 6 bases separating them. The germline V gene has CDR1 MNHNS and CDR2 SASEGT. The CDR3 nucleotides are TGTGCCAGCAGTGAAGCACGGTATAGCAATCAGCCCCAGCATTTT. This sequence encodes CASSEARYSNQPQHF.

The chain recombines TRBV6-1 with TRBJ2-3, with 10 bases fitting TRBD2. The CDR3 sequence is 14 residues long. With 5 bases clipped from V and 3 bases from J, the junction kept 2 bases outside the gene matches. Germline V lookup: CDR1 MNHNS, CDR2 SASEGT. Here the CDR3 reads CASSKLAGTDTQYF. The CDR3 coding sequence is TGTGCCAGCAGTAAACTAGCGGGGACAGATACGCAGTATTTT.

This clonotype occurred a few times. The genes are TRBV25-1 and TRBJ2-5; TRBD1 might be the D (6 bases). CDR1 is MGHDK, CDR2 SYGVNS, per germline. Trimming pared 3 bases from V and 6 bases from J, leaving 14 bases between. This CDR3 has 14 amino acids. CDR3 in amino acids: CASSDPGRGKTQYF. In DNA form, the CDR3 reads TGTGCCAGCAGTGACCCAGGCAGGGGAAAGACCCAGTACTTC.

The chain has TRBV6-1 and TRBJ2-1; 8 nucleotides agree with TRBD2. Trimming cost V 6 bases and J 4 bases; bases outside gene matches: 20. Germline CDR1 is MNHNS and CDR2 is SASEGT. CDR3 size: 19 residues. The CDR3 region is CASSPDGQSGLGFYNEQFF. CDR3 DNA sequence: TGTGCCAGCAGCCCCGATGGGCAATCGGGACTAGGCTTTTACAATGAGCAGTTCTTC.

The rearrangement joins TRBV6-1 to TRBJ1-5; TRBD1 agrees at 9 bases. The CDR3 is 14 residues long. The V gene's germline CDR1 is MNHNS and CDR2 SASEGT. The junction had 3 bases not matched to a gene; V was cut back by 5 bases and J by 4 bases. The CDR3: CASSTGQGNQPQHF. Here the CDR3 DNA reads TGTGCCAGCAGTACGGGACAGGGAAATCAGCCCCAGCATTTT.

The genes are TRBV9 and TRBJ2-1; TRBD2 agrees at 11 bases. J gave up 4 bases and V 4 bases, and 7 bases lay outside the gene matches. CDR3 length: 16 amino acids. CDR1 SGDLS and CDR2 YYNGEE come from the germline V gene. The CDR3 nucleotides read TGTGCCAGCAGCCCCACCCTAGCGGGAGGTTACAATGAGCAGTTCTTC. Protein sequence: CASSPTLAGGYNEQFF.

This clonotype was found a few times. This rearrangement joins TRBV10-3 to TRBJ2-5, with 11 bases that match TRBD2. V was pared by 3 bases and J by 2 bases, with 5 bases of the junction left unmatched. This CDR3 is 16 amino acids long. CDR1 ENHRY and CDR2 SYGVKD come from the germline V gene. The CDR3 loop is CAISDPSGGFQETQYF. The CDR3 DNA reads TGTGCCATCAGTGATCCTAGCGGGGGGTTTCAAGAGACCCAGTACTTC.

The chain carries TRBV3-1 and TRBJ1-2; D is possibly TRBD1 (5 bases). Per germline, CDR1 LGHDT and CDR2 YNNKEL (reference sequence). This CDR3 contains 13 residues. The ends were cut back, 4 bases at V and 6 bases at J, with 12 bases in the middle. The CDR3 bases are TGTGCCAGCAGCCCGGGGGGAACGAATGGCTACACCTTC. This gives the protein CASSPGGTNGYTF.

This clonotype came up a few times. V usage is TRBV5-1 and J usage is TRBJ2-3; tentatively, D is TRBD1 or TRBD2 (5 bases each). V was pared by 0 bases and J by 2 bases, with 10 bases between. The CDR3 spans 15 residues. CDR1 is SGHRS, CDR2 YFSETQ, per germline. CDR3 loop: CASSLAGRNTDTQYF. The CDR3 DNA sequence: TGCGCCAGCAGCTTGGCGGGACGGAACACAGATACGCAGTATTTT. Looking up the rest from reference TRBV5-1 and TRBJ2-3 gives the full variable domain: KAGVTQTPRYLIKTRGQQVTLSCSPISGHRSVSWYQQTPGQGLQFLFEYFSETQRNKGNFPGRFSGRQFSNSRSEMNVSTLELGDSALYLCASSLAGRNTDTQYFGPGTRLTVL.

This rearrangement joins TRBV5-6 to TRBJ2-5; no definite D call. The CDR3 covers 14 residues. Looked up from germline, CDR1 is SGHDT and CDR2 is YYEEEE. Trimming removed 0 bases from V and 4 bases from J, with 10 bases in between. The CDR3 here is CASSLVQYGETQYF. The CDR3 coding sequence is TGTGCCAGCAGCTTGGTACAGTACGGAGAGACCCAGTACTTC. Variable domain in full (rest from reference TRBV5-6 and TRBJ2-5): DAGVTQSPTHLIKTRGQQVTLRCSPKSGHDTVSWYQQALGQGPQFIFQYYEEEERQRGNFPDRFSGHQFPNYSSELNVNALLLGDSALYLCASSLVQYGETQYFGPGTRLLVL.

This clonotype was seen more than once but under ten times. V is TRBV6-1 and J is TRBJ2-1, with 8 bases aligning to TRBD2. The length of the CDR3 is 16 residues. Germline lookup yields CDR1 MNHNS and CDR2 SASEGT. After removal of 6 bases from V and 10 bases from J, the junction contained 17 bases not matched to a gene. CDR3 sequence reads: CASSKVRAGGGMEQFF. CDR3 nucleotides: TGTGCCAGCAGCAAAGTCAGGGCGGGGGGTGGTATGGAGCAGTTCTTC.

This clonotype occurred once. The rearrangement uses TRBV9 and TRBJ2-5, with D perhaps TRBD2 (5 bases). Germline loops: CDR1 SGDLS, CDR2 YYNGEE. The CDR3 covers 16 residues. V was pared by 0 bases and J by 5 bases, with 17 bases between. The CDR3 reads CASSVAVRGGRETQYF. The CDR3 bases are TGTGCCAGCAGCGTAGCCGTCCGGGGTGGTCGGGAGACCCAGTACTTC.

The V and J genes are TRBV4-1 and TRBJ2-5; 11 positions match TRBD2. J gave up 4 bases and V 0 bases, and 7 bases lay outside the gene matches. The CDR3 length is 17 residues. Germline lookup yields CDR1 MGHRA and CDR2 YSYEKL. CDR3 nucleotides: TGCGCCAGCAGCCAAGATTTGTTACTAGCGGGAGCAGAGACCCAGTACTTC. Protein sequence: CASSQDLLLAGAETQYF.

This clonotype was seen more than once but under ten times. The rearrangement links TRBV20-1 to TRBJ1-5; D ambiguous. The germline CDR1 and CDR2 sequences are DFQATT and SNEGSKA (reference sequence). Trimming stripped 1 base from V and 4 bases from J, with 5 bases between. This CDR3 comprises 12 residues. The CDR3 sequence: CSARAINQPQHF. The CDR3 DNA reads TGCAGTGCTAGAGCGATTAATCAGCCCCAGCATTTT.

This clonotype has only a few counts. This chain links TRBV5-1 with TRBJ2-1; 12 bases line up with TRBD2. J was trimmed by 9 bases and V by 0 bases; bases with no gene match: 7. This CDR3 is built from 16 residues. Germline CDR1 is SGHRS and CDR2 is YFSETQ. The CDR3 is CASSLGQLAGGREQFF. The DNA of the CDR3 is TGCGCCAGCAGCTTGGGTCAACTAGCGGGAGGTCGTGAGCAGTTCTTC. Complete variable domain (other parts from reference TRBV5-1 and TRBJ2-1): KAGVTQTPRYLIKTRGQQVTLSCSPISGHRSVSWYQQTPGQGLQFLFEYFSETQRNKGNFPGRFSGRQFSNSRSEMNVSTLELGDSALYLCASSLGQLAGGREQFFGPGTRLTVL.

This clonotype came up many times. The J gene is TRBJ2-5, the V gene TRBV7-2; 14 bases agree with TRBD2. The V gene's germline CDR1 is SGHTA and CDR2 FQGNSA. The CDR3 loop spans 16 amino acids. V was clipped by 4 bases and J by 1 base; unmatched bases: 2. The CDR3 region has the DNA TGTGCCAGCAGCTCCGGACTAGCGGGGGGCCAAGAGACCCAGTACTTC. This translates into CASSSGLAGGQETQYF.

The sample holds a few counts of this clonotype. The CDR3 DNA reads as TGCAGCGTTGACGCCGGGACAGGGATCTCTGGGGCCAACGTCCTGACTTTC. Protein product: CSVDAGTGISGANVLTF. The chain couples TRBV29-1 to TRBJ2-6, with 9 bases lining up with TRBD1. The CDR3 consists of 17 residues. Trimming took 3 bases from V and 0 from J; bases not matched to a gene: 6. Per germline, CDR1 SQVTM and CDR2 ANQGSEA.

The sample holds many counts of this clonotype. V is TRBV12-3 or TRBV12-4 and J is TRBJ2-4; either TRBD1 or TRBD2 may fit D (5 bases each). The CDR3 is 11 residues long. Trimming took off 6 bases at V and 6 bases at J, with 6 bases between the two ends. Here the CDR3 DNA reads TGTGCCAGCAGGAGGGGAAACATTCAGTACTTC. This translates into CASRRGNIQYF.

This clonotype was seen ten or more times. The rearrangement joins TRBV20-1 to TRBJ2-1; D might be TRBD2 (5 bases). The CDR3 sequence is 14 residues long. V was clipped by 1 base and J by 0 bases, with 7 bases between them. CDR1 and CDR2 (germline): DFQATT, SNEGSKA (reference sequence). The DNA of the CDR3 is TGCAGTGCTAGAGGCCGGGGCTCCTACAATGAGCAGTTCTTC. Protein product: CSARGRGSYNEQFF.

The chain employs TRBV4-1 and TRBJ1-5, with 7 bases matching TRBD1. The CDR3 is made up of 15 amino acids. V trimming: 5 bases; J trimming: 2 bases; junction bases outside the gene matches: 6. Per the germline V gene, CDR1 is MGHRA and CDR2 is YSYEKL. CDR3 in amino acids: CASSLGGSGNQPQHF. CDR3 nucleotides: TGCGCCAGCAGCTTAGGGGGCTCGGGCAATCAGCCCCAGCATTTT.